The next 21 T cell receptor beta chains were all read from a single sample in a study of CD8 T cells in Susac syndrome. Reverse transcription used roughly 0.45 to 1 ug RNA and random hexamers. Each CDR3 protein gets one entry after TCRdb re-called the immunoSEQ multiplex PCR reads with MiXCR. The profile shows 100,000 or so distinct CDR3 sequences, roughly 96% of them singletons. The sequencing input was CD8+ T cells from PBMCs. These receptors came from a human donor with Susac syndrome.

This clonotype was observed a single time. The chain joins TRBV11-2 to TRBJ2-3; TRBD1 matches 7 bases. Germline V CDR1 and CDR2: SGHAT, FQNNGV. This CDR3 has 16 residues. Unmatched junction bases numbered 11, after V lost 4 bases and J lost 4 bases. This CDR3 is CASSSRTGSPPDTQYF. The DNA for the CDR3 is TGTGCCAGCAGCTCACGGACAGGATCCCCACCAGATACGCAGTATTTT. Full variable domain (outside the CDR3, taken from reference TRBV11-2 and TRBJ2-3): EAGVAQSPRYKIIEKRQSVAFWCNPISGHATLYWYQQILGQGPKLLIQFQNNGVVDDSQLPKDRFSAERLKGVDSTLKIQPAKLEDSAVYLCASSSRTGSPPDTQYFGPGTRLTVL.

The chain carries TRBV28 and TRBJ2-5, with 7 bases lining up with TRBD2. V was pared by 3 bases and J by 5 bases, with 3 bases of the junction left unmatched. CDR1 is MDHEN, CDR2 SYDVKM, per germline. The CDR3 loop spans 13 amino acids. The DNA of the CDR3 is TGTGCCAGCAGTTTTACGGGAGGCGAGACCCAGTACTTC. Protein: CASSFTGGETQYF.

A single count supports this clonotype. DNA of the CDR3: TGCGCCAGCAGCCATAGCTGGACAGGGGTAGGAGAGACCCAGTACTTC. This translates into CASSHSWTGVGETQYF. The chain employs TRBV4-1 and TRBJ2-5; 9 bases map to TRBD1. CDR1 and CDR2 (germline): MGHRA, YSYEKL. The CDR3 is made up of 16 amino acids. Trimming removed 3 bases from V and 4 bases from J; junction bases left unmatched: 9.

V and J are TRBV28 and TRBJ2-3; maybe TRBD2 (6 bases). The CDR3 is made up of 17 amino acids. Germline V gene sequence: CDR1 MDHEN, CDR2 SYDVKM. V was cut by 3 bases and J by 0 bases, with 16 bases left in between. The CDR3 region is CASSFGALSGSTDTQYF. The CDR3 DNA sequence: TGTGCCAGCAGTTTTGGGGCTCTAAGCGGGAGCACAGATACGCAGTATTTT.

The chain employs TRBV6-6 and TRBJ2-5; no firm D call. Trimming took off 0 bases at V and 3 bases at J, with 2 bases between the two ends. Germline assignment: CDR1 MNHNY and CDR2 SVGAGI (reference sequence). The CDR3 covers 12 residues. This chain's CDR3 is CASSYSKETQYF. CDR3 bases: TGTGCCAGCAGTTACTCGAAAGAGACCCAGTACTTC.

This clonotype appeared once. The gene calls are TRBV19 and TRBJ1-1; the D gene is possibly TRBD1 (5 bases). The V end lost 5 bases, the J end lost 3 bases, and 16 bases lay between the germline ends. This CDR3 comprises 15 residues. From germline, CDR1 is LNHDA and CDR2 SQIVND (reference sequence). As DNA, the CDR3 is TGTGCCAGTAGTGCCCGAATCCAGGGTCACACTGAAGCTTTCTTT. Amino acids: CASSARIQGHTEAFF.

The rearrangement joins TRBV23-1 to TRBJ1-1, with a weak D call TRBD1 (6 bases). TRBV23-1 is marked as an open reading frame, function uncertain. The germline V and J ends were trimmed by 10 bases and 0 bases, with 27 bases remaining between them. This CDR3 region has 18 residues. CDR3 DNA sequence: TGCGCCAAACAATCGGGGGGGCAGGGTGAATGGTTGAACACTGAAGCTTTCTTT. It specifies CAKQSGGQGEWLNTEAFF.

The chain uses TRBV4-1 and TRBJ2-7, with a possible D match to TRBD2 (5 bases). The germline V gene encodes CDR1 MGHRA and CDR2 YSYEKL. This CDR3 comprises 15 residues. V was cut by 4 bases and J by 2 bases, with 15 bases left in between. In DNA form, the CDR3 reads TGCGCCAGCAGCCGAGGCGGAGGCCCAACCTACGAGCAGTACTTC. It is translated as CASSRGGGPTYEQYF.

The chain is built from TRBV20-1 and TRBJ2-7; no clear D gene. V was cut by 3 bases and J by 0 bases, with 9 bases left in between. Looked up from germline, CDR1 is DFQATT and CDR2 is SNEGSKA (reference sequence). This CDR3 spans 13 amino acids. This CDR3 reads CSASGRISYEQYF. The CDR3 bases are TGCAGTGCTAGTGGCCGGATCTCCTACGAGCAGTACTTC.

The V gene is TRBV4-1, the J gene TRBJ2-5, with D hard to call. Trimming took 1 base from V and 5 from J, leaving 14 bases between them. Germline V gives CDR1 MGHRA, CDR2 YSYEKL. The CDR3 is 15 residues long. The CDR3 spells CASSQALRAGETQYF. Here the CDR3 DNA reads TGCGCCAGCAGCCAAGCCCTCCGGGCTGGGGAGACCCAGTACTTC.

The gene calls are TRBV9 and TRBJ2-3, with 8 bases identical to TRBD1. The ends lost 2 bases at V and 2 bases at J; junction bases unmatched: 4. The CDR3 sequence is 15 residues long. Germline lookup yields CDR1 SGDLS and CDR2 YYNGEE. This CDR3 reads CASSVTGEYTDTQYF. The CDR3 DNA is TGTGCCAGCAGCGTGACAGGGGAATACACAGATACGCAGTATTTT.

This chain links TRBV28 with TRBJ2-1; D ambiguous. The CDR3 is 13 residues long. With 5 bases removed from V and 2 bases from J, the gap between germline ends came to 7 bases. From germline, CDR1 is MDHEN and CDR2 SYDVKM. CDR3 coding DNA: TGTGCCAGCAGTCCTAGGCCCTACAATGAGCAGTTCTTC. Encoded protein: CASSPRPYNEQFF.

This chain connects TRBV19 to TRBJ1-2, with 7 positions matching TRBD1. The CDR3 is 13 amino acids. In germline, CDR1 is LNHDA, CDR2 SQIVND (reference sequence). J gave up 6 bases and V 6 bases, and 7 bases lay outside the gene matches. Written as DNA, the CDR3 is TGTGCCAGTAGCCAGGGGGGCCTGGATGGCTACACCTTC. Its translation: CASSQGGLDGYTF.

The rearrangement links TRBV2 to TRBJ2-3, with no clear D. The CDR3 has 14 residues. From germline, CDR1 is SNHLY and CDR2 FYNNEI. V was pared by 5 bases and J by 0 bases, with 9 bases between. Here the CDR3 DNA reads TGTGCCAGCAGTCCCTCCGCCAGCACAGATACGCAGTATTTT. Translation: CASSPSASTDTQYF.

The chain is built from TRBV5-1 and TRBJ1-1; TRBD1 matches at 7 bases. The ends lost 7 bases at V and 0 bases at J; junction bases unmatched: 9. Germline loops: CDR1 SGHRS, CDR2 YFSETQ. This CDR3 comprises 15 residues. CDR3 residues: CASRPTGSMNTEAFF. The CDR3 DNA reads as TGCGCCAGCCGTCCGACAGGGTCGATGAACACTGAAGCTTTCTTT.

The chain has TRBV28 and TRBJ1-1; tentative D call: TRBD1 (5 bases). V was cut by 3 bases and J by 0 bases, with 8 bases left in between. The CDR3 runs 14 residues. Looked up from germline, CDR1 is MDHEN and CDR2 is SYDVKM. The CDR3 bases are TGTGCCAGCAGTTTCCAGGGTTTGAACACTGAAGCTTTCTTT. It encodes CASSFQGLNTEAFF. Using reference TRBV28 and TRBJ1-1 for the parts outside the CDR3, the full variable domain is DVKVTQSSRYLVKRTGEKVFLECVQDMDHENMFWYRQDPGLGLRLIYFSYDVKMKEKGDIPEGYSVSREKKERFSLILESASTNQTSMYLCASSFQGLNTEAFFGQGTRLTVV.

The V gene is TRBV25-1, the J gene TRBJ1-4, with TRBD1 matching over 10 bases. Trimming removed 2 bases from V and 4 bases from J; junction bases left unmatched: 1. Germline CDR1 and CDR2: MGHDK and SYGVNS. The CDR3 has 15 residues. DNA of the CDR3: TGTGCCAGCAGTGAAGGACAGGGGGGTAATGAAAAACTGTTTTTT. It encodes CASSEGQGGNEKLFF.

The J gene is TRBJ1-4, the V gene TRBV11-2; 7 bases are a match to TRBD1. The CDR3 is 15 amino acids. Germline CDR1 is SGHAT and CDR2 is FQNNGV. J was trimmed by 6 bases and V by 5 bases; bases with no gene match: 9. The CDR3 sequence is CASSHTGEGYEKLFF. DNA for the CDR3: TGTGCCAGCAGCCATACAGGGGAGGGGTATGAAAAACTGTTTTTT. Full variable domain (rest looked up from reference TRBV11-2 and TRBJ1-4): EAGVAQSPRYKIIEKRQSVAFWCNPISGHATLYWYQQILGQGPKLLIQFQNNGVVDDSQLPKDRFSAERLKGVDSTLKIQPAKLEDSAVYLCASSHTGEGYEKLFFGSGTQLSVL.

The chain joins TRBV12-3 or TRBV12-4 to TRBJ2-7; 9 nucleotides agree with TRBD2. The CDR3 contains 19 residues. With V trimmed by 7 bases and J by 1 base, 20 bases remained unmatched. The CDR3 DNA reads TGTGCCAGCACCTTGGGTTCGTGGCTAGCGGGAAACTCATCCTACGAGCAGTACTTC. This sequence encodes CASTLGSWLAGNSSYEQYF.

The rearrangement links TRBV24-1 to TRBJ1-5; D call uncertain. The CDR3 sequence is 14 residues long. Germline values: CDR1 KGHDR, CDR2 SFDVKD. V lost 8 bases to trimming and J lost 0 bases, with 10 bases between them. The CDR3 protein is CATTGPFSNQPQHF. The CDR3 nucleotides are TGTGCCACCACCGGACCGTTTAGCAATCAGCCCCAGCATTTT.

This rearrangement joins TRBV2 to TRBJ2-7, with D unclear. V was pared by 1 base and J by 0 bases, with 7 bases between. Germline lookup yields CDR1 SNHLY and CDR2 FYNNEI. This CDR3 contains 14 residues. The chain's CDR3 is CASSEGNYSYEQYF. For the CDR3, the DNA is TGTGCCAGCAGTGAAGGCAACTACTCCTACGAGCAGTACTTC.